This passage covers 24 T cell receptor beta chains from one sample sequenced in a study of blood T cells in healthy people across ages (dated by TCRdb to about 2015). Library generation was performed with 5' RACE. Sequencing used an Illumina HiSeq 2500. A second PCR of about 7 to 12 cycles was performed with a sample-barcoded 5' primer and a J-beta primer mix. In-frame beta chains were kept once TCRdb had trimmed the public reads at Q25 with fastp and called clones with MiXCR. CDR3 protein sequences are deduplicated, and each keeps its most common genes and DNA. The sample yields 700,000 to 850,000 distinct CDR3 sequences; roughly 53% were counted once. Clones ranked in the top ten supply about 42% of the sample. Input material: blood. The receptors were sampled from a man older than 75 in good health.

This clonotype has just a few counts. The V and J genes are TRBV12-3 or TRBV12-4 and TRBJ2-7; the D gene is possibly TRBD2 (5 bases). The CDR3 covers 11 residues. V shed 8 bases and J shed 6 bases, with 11 bases lying between them. CDR3 loop: CASSQRAEQYF. The CDR3 region has the DNA TGTGCCAGCTCCCAGAGGGCCGAGCAGTACTTC.

The chain has TRBV24-1 and TRBJ1-1, with a weak D call TRBD1 (6 bases). V was cut by 3 bases and J by 9 bases, with 22 bases left in between. This CDR3 has 16 residues. The germline CDR1 and CDR2 sequences are KGHDR and SFDVKD. The CDR3 DNA reads TGTGCCACCAGTGATCCCAATAATCTAACAGGGAGAAAAGCTTTCTTT. Its protein is CATSDPNNLTGRKAFF.

The chain has TRBV4-1 and TRBJ1-1, with 9 bases that match TRBD1. The CDR3 has 14 amino acids. Per germline, CDR1 MGHRA and CDR2 YSYEKL. V lost 4 bases to trimming and J lost 4 bases; unmatched junction nucleotides: 4. CDR3: CASSLKTGGTEAFF. The CDR3 bases are TGCGCCAGCAGCCTGAAGACAGGGGGCACTGAAGCTTTCTTT.

The rearrangement links TRBV12-3 or TRBV12-4 to TRBJ1-2; 11 bases are a match to TRBD1. This CDR3 spans 15 amino acids. V lost 5 bases to trimming and J lost 7 bases; unmatched junction nucleotides: 9. The CDR3 protein is CASSRDRGTAGGYTF. The CDR3 nucleotides read TGTGCCAGCAGTCGGGACAGGGGGACCGCCGGTGGCTACACCTTC.

This clonotype was observed a few times. The chain links TRBV29-1 to TRBJ2-1; no clear D. This CDR3 is 14 amino acids long. Trimming stripped 3 bases from V and 3 bases from J, with 12 bases between. CDR1 is SQVTM, CDR2 ANQGSEA, per germline. DNA for the CDR3: TGCAGCGTTGATCCAGCCCCGGGCTACAATGAGCAGTTCTTC. Amino acid sequence: CSVDPAPGYNEQFF.

The chain recombines TRBV20-1 with TRBJ2-1; 7 nucleotides match TRBD2. The V gene end was trimmed by 3 bases and the J gene end by 8 bases; junction bases not matched to a gene: 10. The CDR3 contains 14 residues. The V gene's germline CDR1 is DFQATT and CDR2 SNEGSKA (reference sequence). CDR3: CSASVYGRSYEQFF. The CDR3 bases are TGCAGTGCTAGCGTGTACGGGAGGTCTTATGAGCAGTTCTTC.

This sequence joins TRBV6-1 and TRBJ1-2, with 8 nucleotides matching TRBD1. The CDR3 consists of 13 residues. The junction had 4 bases not matched to a gene; V was cut back by 6 bases and J by 4 bases. Germline-derived CDR1 and CDR2 are MNHNS and SASEGT. The CDR3 spells CASREGQAYGYTF. The CDR3 DNA reads TGTGCCAGCAGAGAGGGACAGGCCTATGGCTACACCTTC.

The rearrangement joins TRBV2 to TRBJ2-5; 9 bases align to TRBD2. The germline CDR1 and CDR2 sequences are SNHLY and FYNNEI. The ends lost 7 bases at V and 4 bases at J; junction bases unmatched: 13. This CDR3 region has 16 residues. CDR3 in DNA: TGTGCCAGCACCCCGACCATGGTACTAGCGGGAGAGACCCAGTACTTC. This encodes CASTPTMVLAGETQYF.

This sequence joins TRBV27 and TRBJ2-1; perhaps D is TRBD1 or TRBD2 (5 bases each). V gave up 5 bases and J gave up 7 bases, with 15 bases separating them. This CDR3 has 14 residues. Germline lookup yields CDR1 MNHEY and CDR2 SMNVEV (reference sequence). The CDR3, as DNA: TGTGCCAGCAGTCCCCGGGGCGGCAGGAATGAGCAGTTCTTC. Translating gives CASSPRGGRNEQFF.

The chain carries TRBV20-1 and TRBJ2-1; no reliable D call. With the DNA end fitting TRBJ2-7 better, the J assignment may be wrong. Germline V gene sequence: CDR1 DFQATT, CDR2 SNEGSKA (reference sequence). The CDR3 has 15 residues. In nucleotides, the CDR3 is TGCAGTGCTAGGGCGTTCGCCGCATCCTACAATGAGCAGTACTTC. Translation gives CSARAFAASYNEQYF.

The rearrangement uses TRBV7-2 and TRBJ2-1, with D possibly TRBD2 on 6 matching bases. CDR1 SGHTA and CDR2 FQGNSA come from the germline V gene. V was pared by 3 bases and J by 10 bases, with 16 bases between. CDR3 size: 14 residues. This CDR3 is CASSFRQLGGEQFF. DNA of the CDR3: TGTGCCAGCAGCTTTAGACAGCTAGGAGGGGAGCAGTTCTTC. The full variable domain, with the rest looked up from reference TRBV7-2 and TRBJ2-1, is GAGVSQSPSNKVTEKGKDVELRCDPISGHTALYWYRQSLGQGLEFLIYFQGNSAPDKSGLPSDRFSAERTGGSVSTLTIQRTQQEDSAVYLCASSFRQLGGEQFFGPGTRLTVL.

The genes are TRBV5-1 and TRBJ1-6; D is undetermined. Germline CDR1 and CDR2: SGHRS and YFSETQ. The CDR3 spans 16 residues. V was clipped by 2 bases and J by 4 bases, with 13 bases between them. Here the CDR3 reads CASSFDAAPYNSPLHF. DNA of the CDR3: TGCGCCAGCAGCTTCGACGCAGCCCCTTATAATTCACCCCTCCACTTT.

The rearrangement links TRBV3-1 to TRBJ2-7, with 7 bases that match TRBD1. CDR1 and CDR2 from the germline V gene are LGHDT and YNNKEL (reference sequence). Trimming removed 5 bases from V and 2 bases from J; junction bases left unmatched: 6. The CDR3 runs to 14 residues. CDR3 sequence (DNA): TGTGCCAGCAGCGGGACAGAAGTTCCCTACGAGCAGTACTTC. The encoded protein is CASSGTEVPYEQYF.

This chain uses TRBV10-3 with TRBJ2-7; the match to TRBD2 covers 7 bases. After removal of 11 bases from V and 4 bases from J, the junction contained 11 bases not matched to a gene. The CDR3 is 13 amino acids. The germline V gene has CDR1 ENHRY and CDR2 SYGVKD. This CDR3 is CALRREVTYEQYF. In nucleotides, the CDR3 is TGTGCCCTCCGACGGGAGGTGACTTACGAGCAGTACTTC.

Regarding this clonotype: A read error is possible here, since a much larger clone lies one base away. V gene TRBV7-9 combines with J gene TRBJ2-7, with D perhaps matching TRBD1 (6 bases). V lost 5 bases, J lost 2 bases, and 10 bases lay in between. The CDR3 is 13 residues long. The germline gives CDR1 SEHNR, CDR2 FQNEAQ (reference sequence). CDR3 residues: CASSPRDTYEQYF. For the CDR3, the DNA is TGTGCCAGCAGCCCCCGGGACACCTACGAGCAGTACTTC.

The chain joins TRBV5-6 to TRBJ1-2, with TRBD1 identical over 9 bases. The CDR3 runs 14 residues. From germline, CDR1 is SGHDT and CDR2 YYEEEE. V lost 4 bases to trimming and J lost 8 bases; unmatched junction nucleotides: 9. In DNA, the CDR3 is TGTGCCAGCAGCGGGGACTACAGGGGGCAAGGCTACACCTTC. This gives the protein CASSGDYRGQGYTF.

The rearrangement joins TRBV6-6 to TRBJ1-4; no firm D call. Germline assignment: CDR1 MNHNY and CDR2 SVGAGI (reference sequence). This CDR3 is 15 amino acids long. Between the trimmed V and J ends, which lost 6 bases and 2 bases, there was a span of 13 bases. Written as DNA, the CDR3 is TGTGCCAGCAGGGCCAGCCTGGCCACTAATGAAAAACTGTTTTTT. Translation: CASRASLATNEKLFF.

In DNA, the CDR3 is TGTGCCAGCAGCTTATCCGACACCGGGGAGCTGTTTTTT. Translation gives CASSLSDTGELFF. The chain is built from TRBV7-9 and TRBJ2-2; D unclear. The length of the CDR3 is 13 residues. From germline, CDR1 is SEHNR and CDR2 FQNEAQ (reference sequence). V lost 2 bases to trimming and J lost 3 bases, with 4 bases between them.

This clonotype was detected only a few times. The chain links TRBV11-2 to TRBJ2-7; 11 bases are shared with TRBD2. The CDR3 is 15 amino acids. Trimming took 5 bases from V and 5 from J; bases not matched to a gene: 8. Germline lookup yields CDR1 SGHAT and CDR2 FQNNGV. The CDR3 loop reads CASSPIAGGLHEQYF. CDR3 DNA: TGTGCCAGCAGCCCCATAGCGGGAGGGCTCCACGAGCAGTACTTC.

This rearrangement joins TRBV12-3 or TRBV12-4 to TRBJ2-1; perhaps TRBD1 as D (6 bases). This CDR3 has 11 amino acids. V was clipped by 6 bases and J by 14 bases, with 14 bases between them. The CDR3 is CASSLRQDKFF. The CDR3 region has the DNA TGTGCCAGCAGCCTGAGACAGGATAAGTTCTTC.

This clonotype was observed a single time. The chain is built from TRBV7-2 and TRBJ2-1; TRBD2 matches 9 bases. V lost 7 bases to trimming and J lost 9 bases; unmatched junction nucleotides: 10. Germline CDR1 SGHTA, CDR2 FQGNSA. CDR3 length: 14 amino acids. The CDR3 DNA reads TGTGCCAGCACCCCGGGACTAGCAGTTGGTGAGCAGTTCTTC. Translated, it gives CASTPGLAVGEQFF.

V is TRBV20-1 and J is TRBJ2-4; 8 bases map to TRBD2. CDR3 length equals 18 residues. Germline V CDR1 and CDR2: DFQATT, SNEGSKA (reference sequence). Trimming cost V 6 bases and J 0 bases; bases outside gene matches: 16. The DNA of the CDR3 is TGCAGTGCAATTCGGGGGGGCGTCGCCCCACTAGCCAAAAACATTCAGTACTTC. This codes for CSAIRGGVAPLAKNIQYF.

The table lists this clonotype with a count of one. The CDR3: CASRSQVDIQYF. The CDR3 DNA is TGTGCCAGCAGGTCGCAGGTAGACATTCAGTACTTC. V gene TRBV6-5 combines with J gene TRBJ2-4; D gene ambiguous. Deletions cut 6 bases from V and 8 bases from J, with 11 bases between. Per the germline V gene, CDR1 is MNHEY and CDR2 is SVGAGI. This CDR3 contains 12 residues.

The chain joins TRBV29-1 to TRBJ1-2; D unresolved. The CDR3 sequence is 11 residues long. The germline gives CDR1 SQVTM, CDR2 ANQGSEA. The V gene lost 7 bases and the J gene lost 13 bases, with 19 bases spanning the gap. In DNA, the CDR3 is TGCAGCGGGAAAGAGGGTGATCTTGCCACCTTC. Protein: CSGKEGDLATF.